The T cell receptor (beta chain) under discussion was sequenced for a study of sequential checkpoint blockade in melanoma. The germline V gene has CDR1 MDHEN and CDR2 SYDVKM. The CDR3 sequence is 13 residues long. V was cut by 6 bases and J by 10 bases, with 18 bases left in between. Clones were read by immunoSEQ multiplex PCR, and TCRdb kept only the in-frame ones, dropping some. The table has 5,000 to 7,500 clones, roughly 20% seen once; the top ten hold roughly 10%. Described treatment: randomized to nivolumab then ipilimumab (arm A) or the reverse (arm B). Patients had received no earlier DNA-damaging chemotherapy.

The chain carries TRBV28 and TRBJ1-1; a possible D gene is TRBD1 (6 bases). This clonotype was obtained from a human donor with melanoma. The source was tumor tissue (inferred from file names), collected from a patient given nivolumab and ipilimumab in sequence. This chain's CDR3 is CASRQGPGLVAFF. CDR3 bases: TGTGCCAGCAGGCAGGGGCCGGGATTAGTAGCTTTCTTT. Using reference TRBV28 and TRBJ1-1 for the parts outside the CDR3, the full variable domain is DVKVTQSSRYLVKRTGEKVFLECVQDMDHENMFWYRQDPGLGLRLIYFSYDVKMKEKGDIPEGYSVSREKKERFSLILESASTNQTSMYLCASRQGPGLVAFFGQGTRLTVV.